The table lists the clone carrying this TCR beta chain with many counts. The antigen remains unidentified. After removal of 3 bases from V and 2 bases from J, the junction contained 7 bases not matched to a gene. CDR3 length equals 15 residues. Germline CDR1 LGHDT, CDR2 YNNKEL (reference sequence). Tagging with unique molecular identifiers was applied to individual cDNA molecules. TCRdb re-derived calls from the 5' RACE reads in MiXCR, one entry per CDR3 protein. The sample yields around 67,000 distinct CDR3 sequences, approximately 10% seen once. The data are from a study of early T cells in non-severe SARS-CoV-2 infection. Study conclusions and caveats: Private and CD4 specificities were missed by VDJdb matching, which favored anti-spike CD8 responses.

The sequencing sample was made of whole blood. The chain has TRBV3-1 and TRBJ2-7; 7 bases align to TRBD2. The receptor was derived from an adult who was a healthcare worker with PCR-confirmed SARS-CoV-2 infection or an uninfected control (not recorded which). The CDR3 loop is CASSQGRLAAYEQYF. CDR3 in DNA: TGTGCCAGCAGCCAGGGGCGGCTAGCGGCCTACGAGCAGTACTTC.